The rows below give T cell receptor beta chains drawn from one sample of a study of post-analysis software for immune sequencing data. TCRdb independently ran MiXCR on the PCR reads; one entry per CDR3 protein. The sample has some 500,000 distinct CDR3 sequences, around 40% seen once. The sequencing sample was made of blood. The origin of the receptors is a girl between 5 and 17 years old with multiple sclerosis. Each CDR3 is given with its conserved first and last residue. A D gene is named only where the DNA matches it firmly. The listing skips clone size in some rows; elsewhere it reads once, few, many or a size class.

D gene: TRBD2; V gene: TRBV10-3; J gene: TRBJ2-3; CDR3 length: 15; clone size: few; CDR3 DNA: TGTGCCATCAGTTCTAGCGGGAGTTTCGACGGTACGCAGTATTTT; CDR3 protein: CAISSSGSFDGTQYF
D gene: TRBD1; V gene: TRBV18; J gene: TRBJ2-7; CDR3 length: 16; clone size: -; CDR3 DNA: TGTGCCAGCTCACCACGGACAGGGATATCCGCTACGGAGCAGTACTTC; CDR3 protein: CASSPRTGISATEQYF
D gene: -; V gene: TRBV7-9; J gene: TRBJ1-5; CDR3 length: 12; clone size: few; CDR3 DNA: TGTGCCAGCAGCTACCCGGCTCAGCCCCAGCATTTT; CDR3 protein: CASSYPAQPQHF
D gene: -; V gene: TRBV10-2; J gene: TRBJ1-2; CDR3 length: 15; clone size: -; CDR3 DNA: TGCGCCAGCAGTGATTGGAACCTCCCACACTATGGCTACACCTTC; CDR3 protein: CASSDWNLPHYGYTF
D gene: TRBD2; V gene: TRBV6-2/TRBV6-3; J gene: TRBJ2-1; CDR3 length: 14; clone size: few; CDR3 DNA: TGTGCCAGCGCCGGGACTAGCGGCTTTGGTGAGCAGTTCTTC; CDR3 protein: CASAGTSGFGEQFF
D gene: -; V gene: TRBV29-1; J gene: TRBJ2-1; CDR3 length: 14; clone size: -; CDR3 DNA: TGCAGCGTTATGGCTGAACCATCCTACAATGAGCAGTTCTTC; CDR3 protein: CSVMAEPSYNEQFF
D gene: TRBD2; V gene: TRBV20-1; J gene: TRBJ2-5; CDR3 length: 12; clone size: -; CDR3 DNA: TGCAGTGGGCCGGGAGGCCAAGAGACCCAGTACTTC; CDR3 protein: CSGPGGQETQYF
D gene: TRBD2; V gene: TRBV6-5; J gene: TRBJ2-1; CDR3 length: 13; clone size: few; CDR3 DNA: TGTGCCAGCAGACTCGGACTAGCGGGCGAGCAGTTCTTC; CDR3 protein: CASRLGLAGEQFF
D gene: -; V gene: TRBV3-1; J gene: TRBJ2-5; CDR3 length: 12; clone size: -; CDR3 DNA: TGTGCCAGCACGGGGGAGCAAGAGACCCAGTACTTC; CDR3 protein: CASTGEQETQYF
D gene: TRBD1; V gene: TRBV5-1; J gene: TRBJ2-7; CDR3 length: 14; clone size: -; CDR3 DNA: TGCGCCAGCAGCCCGGGACAGGCGTACTACGAGCAGTACTTC; CDR3 protein: CASSPGQAYYEQYF
D gene: TRBD2; V gene: TRBV12-3/TRBV12-4; J gene: TRBJ2-7; CDR3 length: 14; clone size: -; CDR3 DNA: TGTGCCAGCAGTTTGGCTAGCGGGAGTCGCGAGCAGTACTTC; CDR3 protein: CASSLASGSREQYF
D gene: -; V gene: TRBV4-1; J gene: TRBJ2-3; CDR3 length: 12; clone size: -; CDR3 DNA: TGCGCCAGCAGCCAAGAATTCGGTACGCAGTATTTT; CDR3 protein: CASSQEFGTQYF
D gene: -; V gene: TRBV6-5; J gene: TRBJ2-5; CDR3 length: 13; clone size: -; CDR3 DNA: TGTGCCAGCAGCCTAGTATACGAAGAGACCCAGTACTTC; CDR3 protein: CASSLVYEETQYF
D gene: -; V gene: TRBV5-5; J gene: TRBJ2-5; CDR3 length: 15; clone size: -; CDR3 DNA: TGTGCCAGCAGCTTGGATCTCGGGGGATTTGAGACCCAGTACTTC; CDR3 protein: CASSLDLGGFETQYF
D gene: TRBD1; V gene: TRBV5-6; J gene: TRBJ1-6; CDR3 length: 13; clone size: -; CDR3 DNA: TGTGCCAGCAGCTGGGGACAGCCTTCACCCCTCCACTTT; CDR3 protein: CASSWGQPSPLHF
D gene: TRBD2; V gene: TRBV20-1; J gene: TRBJ2-4; CDR3 length: 17; clone size: -; CDR3 DNA: TGCAGTGCTAGTGACAGCGGGAGGGCCTCAGTCAAAAACATTCAGTACTTC; CDR3 protein: CSASDSGRASVKNIQYF
D gene: -; V gene: TRBV4-1; J gene: TRBJ1-5; CDR3 length: 17; clone size: few; CDR3 DNA: TGCGCCAGCAGCCACACATTGTCAAGACAGATCAATCAGCCCCAGCATTTT; CDR3 protein: CASSHTLSRQINQPQHF
D gene: -; V gene: TRBV20-1; J gene: TRBJ2-3; CDR3 length: 9; clone size: -; CDR3 DNA: TGCAGAGCCACAGATACGCAGTATTTT; CDR3 protein: CRATDTQYF
D gene: -; V gene: TRBV5-6; J gene: TRBJ2-7; CDR3 length: 14; clone size: -; CDR3 DNA: TGTGCCAGCAGCTTGGTTGGCAGAAACTTTGGGCAGTACTTC; CDR3 protein: CASSLVGRNFGQYF
D gene: TRBD1; V gene: TRBV7-2; J gene: TRBJ1-1; CDR3 length: 15; clone size: -; CDR3 DNA: TGTGCCAGCAGCCAAGGGGGCTTAGGGAACACTGAAGCTTTCTTT; CDR3 protein: CASSQGGLGNTEAFF
D gene: TRBD1; V gene: TRBV6-4; J gene: TRBJ1-5; CDR3 length: 15; clone size: -; CDR3 DNA: TGTGCCAGCAGCAAAACTGGACAGGGGGATCAGCCCCAGCATTTT; CDR3 protein: CASSKTGQGDQPQHF
D gene: -; V gene: TRBV5-4; J gene: TRBJ2-3; CDR3 length: 15; clone size: few; CDR3 DNA: TGTGCCAGCAGCTCGTCCCAGATTAGCACAGATACGCAGTATTTT; CDR3 protein: CASSSSQISTDTQYF
D gene: -; V gene: TRBV18; J gene: TRBJ2-5; CDR3 length: 14; clone size: once; CDR3 DNA: TGTGCCAGCTCACCAACAGGGAACCAAGAGACCCAGTACTTC; CDR3 protein: CASSPTGNQETQYF
D gene: -; V gene: TRBV15; J gene: TRBJ2-1; CDR3 length: 15; clone size: -; CDR3 DNA: TGTGCCACCAGCAGAGCTAGGGCATCCTACAATGAGCAGTTCTTC; CDR3 protein: CATSRARASYNEQFF
D gene: TRBD1; V gene: TRBV27; J gene: TRBJ1-2; CDR3 length: 16; clone size: -; CDR3 DNA: TGTGCCAGCAGTTTAAGGGACAGGGGAGTTCTGAGTGGCTACACCTTC; CDR3 protein: CASSLRDRGVLSGYTF
D gene: TRBD2; V gene: TRBV20-1; J gene: TRBJ2-7; CDR3 length: 12; clone size: -; CDR3 DNA: TGCAGTGCTAAGGCGGGAGCCCGCGAGCAGTACTTC; CDR3 protein: CSAKAGAREQYF
D gene: TRBD1; V gene: TRBV7-9; J gene: TRBJ1-4; CDR3 length: 16; clone size: -; CDR3 DNA: TGTGCCAGCACCTCCTTGACAGGGATAATGGGTGAAAAACTGTTTTTT; CDR3 protein: CASTSLTGIMGEKLFF
D gene: -; V gene: TRBV20-1; J gene: TRBJ2-7; CDR3 length: 14; clone size: -; CDR3 DNA: TGCAGTGCTAGAGGGCCTACCCAGACCTACGAGCAGTACTTC; CDR3 protein: CSARGPTQTYEQYF
D gene: -; V gene: TRBV5-6; J gene: TRBJ2-1; CDR3 length: 11; clone size: many; CDR3 DNA: TGTGCCAGCAGCTTAAGCTATGAGCAGTTCTTC; CDR3 protein: CASSLSYEQFF
D gene: TRBD1; V gene: TRBV7-2; J gene: TRBJ1-2; CDR3 length: 17; clone size: -; CDR3 DNA: TGTGCCAGCAGCCCAGGGGGGACAGGGGGCGCCGGAGGTGGCTACACCTTC; CDR3 protein: CASSPGGTGGAGGGYTF
D gene: TRBD1; V gene: TRBV5-1; J gene: TRBJ2-6; CDR3 length: 14; clone size: few; CDR3 DNA: TGCGCCAGCAGCCCGACAGGGGGGGCCAACGTCCTGACTTTC; CDR3 protein: CASSPTGGANVLTF
D gene: TRBD2; V gene: TRBV27; J gene: TRBJ2-1; CDR3 length: 15; clone size: -; CDR3 DNA: TGTGCCAGCAGTTTAGTAGCGGGAGTGTTAGATGAGCAGTTCTTC; CDR3 protein: CASSLVAGVLDEQFF
D gene: -; V gene: TRBV18; J gene: TRBJ2-5; CDR3 length: 15; clone size: -; CDR3 DNA: TGTGCCAGCTCAGGAGACCAGGGGACCCAAGAGACCCAGTACTTC; CDR3 protein: CASSGDQGTQETQYF